The present T cell receptor beta chain was sequenced within a study of blood T cells in healthy people across ages. Trimming left V 4 bases short and J 0 bases short, with 13 bases between. Germline-derived CDR1 and CDR2 are LGHNA and YSLEER. This CDR3 contains 15 residues. Isolated PBMCs totaled at least 6.5 million in each sample. A second roughly 6 to 12 cycle PCR used barcoded and J-beta primers. TCRdb reprocessed the 5' RACE reads with MiXCR, giving one entry per CDR3 protein. This table has nearly 800,000 distinct CDR3 sequences, roughly 25% appearing once. This clonotype has only a few counts. The sample also formed part of further work on T cells of mothers and their children.

The V gene is TRBV4-3, the J gene TRBJ2-7; D uncertain. The origin of this receptor is a boy younger than 18 in good health. The sample was blood. The CDR3 DNA follows: TGCGCCAGCAGCCCTCATCGGACGGGCTCCTACGAGCAGTACTTC. Its translation: CASSPHRTGSYEQYF.